This T cell receptor (beta chain) was sequenced in a study of CD8 T cells in Susac syndrome (dated by TCRdb to between 2018 and 2020). In terms of the full investigation: Whether CD8+ T cell activation and differentiation in Susac syndrome was antigen driven was tested using repertoire sequencing. The study compared CD8+ T cell repertoire clonality among approximately twelve healthy donors, 14 Susac syndrome patients and approximately 16 multiple sclerosis patients. The full study reports these points: The number of individuals in the TCR sequencing and HLA analysis was recognized as being relatively small.

High-throughput TCR beta sequencing profiled peripheral blood CD8+ and CD4+ T cells from healthy donors, Susac syndrome patients and multiple sclerosis patients. The multiple sclerosis controls were treatment-naive patients who had stable or active relapsing-remitting disease and met the revised McDonald criteria. Bulk CD8+ and CD4+ T cells were purified by magnetic negative isolation, while CD8+ TEMRA cells were enriched using FACS. Blood was collected in EDTA tubes and processed within 24 hours, with PBMCs isolated through density gradient centrifugation. PBMCs intended for TCR sequencing were cryopreserved in liquid nitrogen and were subsequently thawed in a 37 degrees C water bath. Purity of sorted or isolated CD4+, CD8+ and CD8+ TEMRA cells was at least 90%. RNA was extracted using the RNeasy kit, and roughly 0.5 to 1 ug of the RNA was reverse transcribed with random hexamers. The immunoSEQ multiplex PCR assay, which covers 54 Vbeta and 13 Jbeta segments, was used to amplify TCR beta CDR3 regions. PCR amplification bias was corrected by using a synthetic template baseline for primer optimization and computational correction. The source study handled its data this way. Reads were annotated to V, D and J genes per IMGT and analyzed with immunoSEQ Analyzer, keeping only productive sequences. Clonality was calculated as one minus the Shannon entropy normalized by log2 of the number of productive unique sequences. For each patient and control, public and private clones were evaluated among the 100 most prevalent clones. Susac-specific clones were defined as absent from healthy and MS cohorts, 850 to 1,300 published viral clones and other ImmuneACCESS disease sequences. TCRdb trimmed public reads at Q25 via fastp, called clones via MiXCR and kept in-frame beta chains. Identical CDR3 proteins give one entry, which carries the most common genes and DNA. TCRdb's processing, not the study's, gives the V and J calls here. The table for this sample lists hundreds of thousands of distinct CDR3 sequences; around 85% of them were counted only once. The ten largest clones capture 0.21% of the sample.

Notes on this clonotype: Its antigen has not been determined. Base qualities are not provided; no much larger clone lies one nucleotide away.

Sequencing used CD8+ T cells from PBMCs. The TCR was taken from a human donor with multiple sclerosis.

CDR3 reads: CASGPRDIINWGYGYTF. The nucleotides are TGTGCCAGCGGACCACGGGACATCATAAACTGGGGCTATGGCTACACCTTC. The chain was built from TRBV6-1 and TRBJ1-2; D gene: possibly TRBD1, on 6 matching bases. From the germline V gene, CDR1 is MNHNS and CDR2 is SASEGT. Cut back by 8 bases and 4 bases, the V and J ends lie 26 bases apart. From the cysteine through the phenylalanine, the CDR3 covers 17 amino acids. Only CDR3 DNA is held: 51 bases, read in frame from base 1.